Sequencing of this T cell receptor beta chain was carried out in a study of blood T cell repertoires in COVID-19. Study in general: Sources were T cells, B-cell-depleted T cells, or PBMCs; the material itself was cDNA or gDNA.

Clones were sequenced by immunoSEQ multiplex PCR, and TCRdb holds only the in-frame ones, with some missing. The data contain about 150,000 clones, approximately 86% of them singletons. The germline gives CDR1 MNHEY, CDR2 SMNVEV (reference sequence). V shed 3 bases and J 8 bases; nucleotides not matched to a gene: 2. The CDR3 sequence is 12 residues long. Sequenced: peripheral blood. This receptor was obtained from a man aged 50 to 60 with active or convalescent COVID-19. The gene calls are TRBV27 and TRBJ1-2; TRBD1 matches 8 bases. CDR3 nucleotides: TGTGCCAGCAGTTTGACAGGGGAAGGCTACACCTTC. It translates to CASSLTGEGYTF.